One and the same sample provided the 17 T cell receptor beta chains below, sequenced in a study of OX40 agonist ivuxolimab in advanced cancers. The assay was immunoSEQ multiplex PCR, and TCRdb's table has in-frame clones only and misses some. The sample has around 41,000 clones; around 85% are singletons. The sample consisted of CD4+ or CD8+ T cells sorted from blood, taken in a trial of the OX40 agonist ivuxolimab. Receptor source: an adult with an advanced solid tumor such as melanoma, head and neck, liver or kidney cancer.

This clone was detected a few times. CDR3 region: CASSNRESNQPQHF. The CDR3 bases are TGTGCCAGCAGCAACAGAGAAAGCAATCAGCCCCAGCATTTT. V gene TRBV9 combines with J gene TRBJ1-5; no definite D call. The V gene's germline CDR1 is SGDLS and CDR2 YYNGEE. CDR3 size: 14 residues. V gave up 4 bases and J gave up 1 base, with 9 bases separating them.

The chain links TRBV29-1 to TRBJ1-2, with a possible D match to TRBD1 (5 bases). CDR3 size: 15 residues. The V end was cut by 0 bases, the J end by 6 bases, with 17 bases between. Germline-derived CDR1 and CDR2 are SQVTM and ANQGSEA. In nucleotides, the CDR3 is TGCAGCGTTGAAGATCTTGGGGGTGGGGTCCATGGCTACACCTTC. Translation gives CSVEDLGGGVHGYTF.

The CDR3 spells CASSLRSYEQYF. The CDR3 region has the DNA TGTGCCAGCAGCCTTAGGAGTTACGAGCAGTACTTC. This rearrangement joins TRBV28 to TRBJ2-7; no clear D gene. V was shortened by 6 bases and J by 4 bases, with 10 bases between the two germline ends. The length of the CDR3 is 12 residues. Germline V gene sequence: CDR1 MDHEN, CDR2 SYDVKM. Looking up the rest from reference TRBV28 and TRBJ2-7 gives the full variable domain: DVKVTQSSRYLVKRTGEKVFLECVQDMDHENMFWYRQDPGLGLRLIYFSYDVKMKEKGDIPEGYSVSREKKERFSLILESASTNQTSMYLCASSLRSYEQYFGPGTRLTVT.

The chain joins TRBV2 to TRBJ1-5; 8 bases line up with TRBD1. Germline V gene sequence: CDR1 SNHLY, CDR2 FYNNEI. V trimming: 8 bases; J trimming: 4 bases; junction bases outside the gene matches: 10. This CDR3 is built from 15 residues. The CDR3 DNA sequence: TGTGCCAGCGCGGAGGACAGGGTGATGAATCAGCCCCAGCATTTT. This gives the protein CASAEDRVMNQPQHF.

The J gene is TRBJ1-2, the V gene TRBV7-9; TRBD1 is a possible D gene (5 bases). V was pared by 3 bases and J by 4 bases, with 15 bases between. CDR1 SEHNR and CDR2 FQNEAQ come from the germline V gene (reference sequence). CDR3 length equals 15 residues. CDR3 protein: CASSFEGLWAYGYTF. CDR3 DNA sequence: TGTGCCAGCAGCTTTGAGGGACTTTGGGCCTATGGCTACACCTTC. The variable domain in full, completed from reference TRBV7-9 and TRBJ1-2, reads DTGVSQNPRHKITKRGQNVTFRCDPISEHNRLYWYRQTLGQGPEFLTYFQNEAQLEKSRLLSDRFSAERPKGSFSTLEIQRTEQGDSAMYLCASSFEGLWAYGYTFGSGTRLTVV.

The sample holds a few counts of this clone. The rearrangement uses TRBV19 and TRBJ1-5, with D uncertain. Trimming took off 3 bases at V and 1 base at J, with 10 bases between the two ends. Germline V gene lookup returns CDR1 LNHDA and CDR2 SQIVND (reference sequence). This CDR3 is built from 15 residues. The DNA of the CDR3 is TGTGCCAGTAGTATTATGGCTCTAAGCAATCAGCCCCAGCATTTT. It translates to CASSIMALSNQPQHF.

The chain recombines TRBV29-1 with TRBJ2-3; 9 nucleotides agree with TRBD1. Germline CDR1 reads SQVTM; CDR2 reads ANQGSEA. This CDR3 has 15 residues. The V segment lost 1 base and the J segment 2 bases; nucleotides outside the gene matches: 4. DNA of the CDR3: TGCAGCGTTGAAGGGACAGGGGTGGTCACAGATACGCAGTATTTT. It translates to CSVEGTGVVTDTQYF.

V gene TRBV19 combines with J gene TRBJ1-2; D remains ambiguous. Germline-derived CDR1 and CDR2 are LNHDA and SQIVND (reference sequence). The CDR3 totals 16 residues. Between the trimmed V and J ends, which lost 3 bases and 0 bases, there was a span of 14 bases. CDR3 coding DNA: TGTGCCAGTAGTATGCAGAAGGAACGAACTAACTATGGCTACACCTTC. As protein: CASSMQKERTNYGYTF. Using reference TRBV19 and TRBJ1-2 for the parts outside the CDR3, the full variable domain is DGGITQSPKYLFRKEGQNVTLSCEQNLNHDAMYWYRQDPGQGLRLIYYSQIVNDFQKGDIAEGYSVSREKKESFPLTVTSAQKNPTAFYLCASSMQKERTNYGYTFGSGTRLTVV.

The CDR3, as DNA: TGTGCCAGCTCACCAAGGGGTTTGACAGATACGCAGTATTTT. Its protein is CASSPRGLTDTQYF. The chain couples TRBV18 to TRBJ2-3; tentatively, D is TRBD1 (5 bases). The V and J ends lost 2 bases and 3 bases respectively, with 9 bases between them. Per germline, CDR1 KGHSH and CDR2 LQKENI. The CDR3 runs 14 residues.

The chain employs TRBV11-2 and TRBJ2-2; 9 bases align to TRBD1. The junction had 3 bases not matched to a gene; V was cut back by 6 bases and J by 4 bases. Looked up from germline, CDR1 is SGHAT and CDR2 is FQNNGV. This CDR3 spans 14 amino acids. Here the CDR3 reads CASRPGQGTGELFF. In DNA, the CDR3 is TGTGCCAGCAGACCGGGACAGGGCACCGGGGAGCTGTTTTTT.

The chain carries TRBV6-1 and TRBJ1-3; D is unresolved. Trimming left V 2 bases short and J 4 bases short, with 6 bases between. Germline assignment: CDR1 MNHNS and CDR2 SASEGT. The CDR3 loop spans 13 amino acids. As DNA, the CDR3 is TGTGCCAGCAGTGAATTTGGGGGAAACACCATATATTTT. This sequence encodes CASSEFGGNTIYF.

The chain carries TRBV29-1 and TRBJ2-7; D is undetermined. Germline CDR1 and CDR2: SQVTM and ANQGSEA. V lost 6 bases, J lost 0 bases, and 6 bases lay in between. The CDR3 extends over 11 amino acids. CDR3 sequence reads: CSVESSYEQYF. The CDR3 DNA sequence: TGCAGCGTCGAGAGCTCCTACGAGCAGTACTTC.

The gene calls are TRBV28 and TRBJ2-3; D perhaps matches TRBD1 (6 bases). The CDR3 is made up of 14 amino acids. In germline, CDR1 is MDHEN, CDR2 SYDVKM. Trimming cost V 6 bases and J 3 bases, with 13 bases left between them. Here the CDR3 reads CASSRGIGTDTQYF. The DNA of the CDR3 is TGTGCCAGCAGCAGGGGAATAGGGACAGATACGCAGTATTTT.

Only a few counts were recorded for this clone. The chain uses TRBV6-4 and TRBJ2-3; no firm D call. Trimming pared 6 bases from V and 3 bases from J, leaving 7 bases between. The CDR3 sequence is 12 residues long. Germline assignment: CDR1 MRHNA and CDR2 SNTAGT. The CDR3 DNA sequence: TGTGCCAGCAGAGGGTGGACAGATACGCAGTATTTT. This sequence encodes CASRGWTDTQYF.

This clone was observed once. The V and J genes are TRBV30 and TRBJ2-1, with D unclear. The CDR3 totals 14 residues. The germline V gene has CDR1 GTSNPN and CDR2 SVGIG (reference sequence). V lost 6 bases, J lost 3 bases, and 15 bases lay in between. The DNA of the CDR3 is TGTGCCTGTTATAGCCGAAGATTCTACAATGAGCAGTTCTTC. Encoded protein: CACYSRRFYNEQFF.

The chain joins TRBV6-5 to TRBJ2-7; no firm D call. CDR1 MNHEY and CDR2 SVGAGI come from the germline V gene. V lost 10 bases and J lost 0, with 16 bases in between. CDR3 length: 14 residues. The CDR3 coding sequence is TGTGCCATCCCCCTCGGCGGCGGCTCCTACGAGCAGTACTTC. Its translation is CAIPLGGGSYEQYF.

The V call is TRBV18, the J call TRBJ2-3, with D perhaps TRBD2 (5 bases). The length of the CDR3 is 15 residues. CDR1 is KGHSH and CDR2 is LQKENI in the germline V gene. V was pared by 3 bases and J by 5 bases, with 15 bases between. CDR3 coding DNA: TGTGCCAGCTCACCGTCCGAAGCTAGCTTAGATACGCAGTATTTT. Residues: CASSPSEASLDTQYF.